This TCR beta chain was profiled in a study of blood T cell repertoires in COVID-19. Whole-study context: The cDNA or gDNA used as material had been derived from T cells, B-cell-depleted T cells, or PBMCs.

In the study's own analysis: Cell counts per sample came from amplifying reference gene primers. Generated by immunoSEQ multiplex PCR, the TCRdb table keeps only in-frame clones and is missing some. The V and J calls and clone size were taken over from that table, and D and trimming were inferred from the DNA. This table holds about 200,000 clones, around 84% found once. CDR1 is SGHRS and CDR2 is YFSETQ in the germline V gene. CDR3 size: 18 residues. V gave up 2 bases and J gave up 0 bases; unmatched junction bases: 9. The sample taken for sequencing was peripheral blood. The chain employs TRBV5-1 and TRBJ2-2; 8 bases match TRBD2. This clonotype was sampled from a human donor in a cohort sampled during active COVID-19. CDR3 nucleotides: TGCGCCAGCAGCTTCACCCTACTAGCGGAGCCGAACACCGGGGAGCTGTTTTTT. Translation gives CASSFTLLAEPNTGELFF.